The text below deals with one T cell receptor (beta chain). Antigen unknown. PCR amplification relied on 60 Vbeta primers (plus 13 Jbeta primers). TCRdb keeps only in-frame clones here, not all; method: immunoSEQ multiplex PCR. Of some 140,000 clones in the sample, around 77% were seen once. This sample stems from a study of cytomegalovirus exposure and HLA in healthy donors. Background on the study: HLA-typed donors were the source of tens of millions of unique TCRs held in an early data release.

Study results and limitations: Immune exposure was documented only through CMV serostatus. A later analysis linked a missense variant in DCLRE1C to the trimming of TCR beta V and J genes. Among the CMV-associated chains, three were confirmed in vitro as specific for CMV antigens.

CDR3 length: 16 amino acids. The V gene's germline CDR1 is LNHDA and CDR2 SQIVND (reference sequence). V lost 3 bases to trimming and J lost 8 bases; unmatched junction nucleotides: 13. The sequence derives from a man aged 30 to 45 in good health. This chain links TRBV19 with TRBJ2-3; 8 bases match TRBD2. The sample was PBMCs. The CDR3 DNA reads TGTGCCAGTAGTATCGCGGGGGGAGCGGGATCGGGTACGCAGTATTTT. It yields the protein CASSIAGGAGSGTQYF. The whole variable domain, remainder taken from reference TRBV19 and TRBJ2-3, is DGGITQSPKYLFRKEGQNVTLSCEQNLNHDAMYWYRQDPGQGLRLIYYSQIVNDFQKGDIAEGYSVSREKKESFPLTVTSAQKNPTAFYLCASSIAGGAGSGTQYFGPGTRLTVL.